The 16 T cell receptor beta chains below were found in one sample sequenced in a study of monozygotic twins with inflammatory bowel disease. TCRdb reprocessed the 5' RACE reads, keeping one entry per CDR3 protein, no DNA. The sample table includes approximately 400,000 distinct CDR3 sequences. Sequencing used blood. The origin of the receptors is a human donor with ulcerative colitis or Crohn's disease, or a healthy co-twin of an affected twin (not recorded which).

The chain is built from TRBV15 and TRBJ2-5; the TCRdb call, TRBD2, lacks DNA for checking. The germline CDR1 and CDR2 sequences are LNHNV and YYDKDF (reference sequence). This CDR3 region has 14 residues. The CDR3 protein is CATSRIGQAETQYF.

The chain combines TRBV5-8 with TRBJ2-5; TCRdb's D call of TRBD1 is untestable without DNA. CDR3 length: 16 amino acids. Germline CDR1 and CDR2: SGHTS and YDEGEE. CDR3 sequence: CASSLGSGQGQETQYF.

The gene calls are TRBV20-1 and TRBJ2-7. CDR1 is DFQATT, CDR2 SNEGSKA, per germline (reference sequence). The CDR3 sequence is 12 residues long. The CDR3 here is CSASNRGYEQYF.

This sequence joins TRBV28 and TRBJ2-7. This CDR3 region has 11 residues. CDR1 and CDR2 (germline): MDHEN, SYDVKM. The chain's CDR3 is CASGVSYEQYF.

This chain connects TRBV18 to TRBJ1-1; TCRdb picks TRBD1, but there is no DNA to check that call. This CDR3 is 13 amino acids long. Per the germline V gene, CDR1 is KGHSH and CDR2 is LQKENI. The CDR3 protein is CASSPGGSTEAFF.

The rearrangement joins TRBV10-3 to TRBJ2-5; TCRdb indicates TRBD2, and absent DNA this call remains unverified. Germline V CDR1 and CDR2: ENHRY, SYGVKD. The CDR3 has 15 amino acids. The CDR3 is CAISESGGASGTQYF.

The CDR3 reads CASSQPKTGTSGPPSSDTQYF. V usage is TRBV23-1 and J usage is TRBJ2-3; lacking DNA, the TRBD2 call made by TCRdb goes unchecked. TRBV23-1 has ORF status, its function being uncertain. This CDR3 spans 21 amino acids.

J is TRBJ1-2 and V is TRBV12-3 or TRBV12-4; lacking DNA, the TRBD1 call made by TCRdb goes unchecked. CDR3 length: 14 residues. The CDR3 here is CASRGTGANYGYTF.

The chain couples TRBV7-9 to TRBJ1-6; no DNA is available, so the TRBD1 call from TCRdb remains unchecked. Germline CDR1 is SEHNR and CDR2 is FQNEAQ (reference sequence). This CDR3 region has 14 residues. CDR3 residues: CASSFRGTDSPLHF.

The chain combines TRBV18 with TRBJ2-7; no DNA is available, so the TRBD2 call from TCRdb remains unchecked. The CDR3 sequence is 14 residues long. The germline gives CDR1 KGHSH, CDR2 LQKENI. CDR3 protein: CASSSGGGSHEQYF.

The J gene is TRBJ2-4, the V gene TRBV5-1; TCRdb indicates TRBD1, and absent DNA this call remains unverified. Germline-derived CDR1 and CDR2 are SGHRS and YFSETQ. This CDR3 is 14 amino acids long. The CDR3 sequence is CASSSDRVQNIQYF.

This chain joins TRBV5-5 and TRBJ2-3; TCRdb selects TRBD1, and the lack of DNA leaves this call unchecked. Per the germline V gene, CDR1 is SGHKS and CDR2 is YYEKEE (reference sequence). The CDR3 consists of 18 residues. The CDR3 is CASSLTGTAPSSTDTQYF.

This sequence joins TRBV3-1 and TRBJ2-7; TCRdb returns TRBD1, unconfirmable since there is no DNA. The CDR3 consists of 15 residues. Germline V gene data show CDR1 as LGHDT and CDR2 as YNNKEL (reference sequence). CDR3 residues: CASSQTPGTPTIVYF.

V and J are TRBV7-3 and TRBJ2-1; the D call of TRBD2 rests on TCRdb alone, since no DNA is present to check it. This CDR3 has 17 residues. Germline CDR1 reads SGHTA; CDR2 reads FQGTGA. The CDR3 spells CASSARPGLAFGDEQFF.

V gene TRBV7-6 combines with J gene TRBJ2-7. The CDR3 contains 15 residues. Germline V gene lookup returns CDR1 SGHVS and CDR2 FNYEAQ. CDR3 residues: CASSLGVGTSYEQYF. Together with reference TRBV7-6 and TRBJ2-7, the CDR3 gives the full variable domain: GAGVSQSPRYKVTKRGQDVALRCDPISGHVSLYWYRQALGQGPEFLTYFNYEAQQDKSGLPNDRFSAERPEGSISTLTIQRTEQRDSAMYRCASSLGVGTSYEQYFGPGTRLTVT.

The chain employs TRBV4-2 and TRBJ2-2; checking the TCRdb D call of TRBD1 is not possible without DNA. Germline CDR1 reads LGHNA; CDR2 reads YNFKEQ. The CDR3 extends over 14 amino acids. CDR3 sequence reads: CASSQDRGAGELFF.